This entry describes one TCR beta chain. This entry belongs to a study of blood T cell repertoires in COVID-19. On the study more broadly: PBMCs, B-cell-depleted T cells, or T cells were the source of the cDNA or gDNA that made up the material.

Clinical history as reported by participants underpinned cohort assignment. CDR3 length: 14 residues. The V gene's germline CDR1 is LGHDT and CDR2 YNNKEL (reference sequence). The V gene end was trimmed by 3 bases and the J gene end by 2 bases; junction bases not matched to a gene: 0. Only in-frame clones appear in the TCRdb table, and some are missing; sequencing was by immunoSEQ multiplex PCR. The sample has around 200,000 clones, approximately 80% seen once; the top ten hold around 7.4%. The V and J genes are TRBV3-1 (or the pseudogene TRBV3-2) and TRBJ1-5; 8 bases align to TRBD1. What was sequenced was PBMCs or T cells enriched from blood (not recorded which). The receptor was derived from a woman aged 40 to 55 with acute COVID-19. The CDR3 DNA is TGTGCCAGCAGCCAGGACAGGGGCAATCAGCCCCAGCATTTT. Amino acid sequence: CASSQDRGNQPQHF.